This T cell receptor (beta chain) derives from a study of beta chain features in type 1 diabetes. For the study at large: All of the samples together had 107,917,701 sorted cells examined. Study-level points and caveats: For type 1 diabetes patients, VDJ junctions showed fewer insertions and more deletions. Among patients with Type 1 diabetes, TCRB CDR3s were moderately but significantly shorter in every one of the four CD4+ subsets.

This clone was seen a few times. Its antigen is as yet unknown. Trimming left V 2 bases short and J 5 bases short, with 9 bases between. From germline, CDR1 is SGHTA and CDR2 FQGNSA. The CDR3 extends over 14 amino acids. Sorting gave populations that all exceeded 95% purity. Every isolated RNA sample was fully reverse transcribed, so sequencing captured expressed TCRB transcripts. TCRdb's table, derived via immunoSEQ multiplex PCR, lists solely in-frame clones and lacks some. The sample includes about 150,000 clones, approximately 10% of them seen just once. The sequence was obtained from a man younger than 40 with type 1 diabetes. V and J are TRBV7-2 and TRBJ2-2; tentatively, D is TRBD2 (5 bases). The sample was central memory CD4+ T cells from blood. This CDR3 is CASSLTRSTGELFF. The DNA for the CDR3 is TGTGCCAGCAGCTTAACTAGAAGTACCGGGGAGCTGTTTTTT.